Each of the 25 T cell receptor beta chains below was sequenced from the same sample in a study of spatial heterogeneity in lung cancer. TCRdb itself ran the 5' RACE reads through MiXCR, one entry per CDR3 protein. The sample lists more than 75,000 distinct CDR3 sequences; less than 20% were seen once. Time point described: blood at routine non-recurrence follow-up after resection. Sequenced here: PBMCs, sampled at follow-up. These receptors all come from a male donor with early-stage non-small cell lung cancer.

This clonotype occurred once. The chain is built from TRBV28 and TRBJ1-1; tentative D call: TRBD1 (5 bases). The CDR3 totals 13 residues. The V end lost 7 bases, the J end lost 3 bases, and 12 bases lay between the germline ends. Germline CDR1 MDHEN, CDR2 SYDVKM. CDR3 coding DNA: TGTGCCAGCAACCTTTTACAGGACACTGAAGCTTTCTTT. Translation gives CASNLLQDTEAFF.

This clonotype ranks as medium-sized. J is TRBJ1-1 and V is TRBV20-1; D is perhaps TRBD1 (6 bases). The germline CDR1 and CDR2 sequences are DFQATT and SNEGSKA (reference sequence). This CDR3 region has 14 residues. With 6 bases removed from V and 0 bases from J, the gap between germline ends came to 14 bases. The CDR3 sequence: CSALKEGVNTEAFF. The CDR3 coding sequence is TGCAGTGCCCTGAAGGAGGGGGTGAACACTGAAGCTTTCTTT.

The rearrangement uses TRBV29-1 and TRBJ1-2; D may be TRBD1 (5 bases). The CDR3 extends over 11 amino acids. V shed 2 bases and J shed 8 bases, with 9 bases lying between them. Germline CDR1 is SQVTM and CDR2 is ANQGSEA. The CDR3 protein is CSVERGAGYTF. CDR3 DNA sequence: TGCAGCGTTGAAAGGGGCGCGGGCTACACCTTC.

There are many counts of this clonotype. This sequence joins TRBV24-1 and TRBJ2-2; D possibly corresponds to TRBD1 (6 bases). V gave up 4 bases and J gave up 6 bases, with 11 bases separating them. This CDR3 is 14 amino acids long. Germline CDR1 is KGHDR and CDR2 is SFDVKD. CDR3 in amino acids: CATSETGSSGELFF. CDR3 nucleotides: TGTGCCACCAGTGAGACAGGATCTTCCGGGGAGCTGTTTTTT.

The table lists this clonotype with many counts. CDR3 DNA sequence: TGTGCCAGCAGTGAACTGGATTGGGAAGAGACCCAGTACTTC. Its translation is CASSELDWEETQYF. The chain is built from TRBV25-1 and TRBJ2-5; D uncertain. The ends were cut back, 2 bases at V and 3 bases at J, with 10 bases in the middle. The germline CDR1 and CDR2 sequences are MGHDK and SYGVNS. The CDR3 runs 14 residues.

The V call is TRBV11-3, the J call TRBJ2-2, with D possibly being TRBD1 or TRBD2 (5 bases each). The CDR3 runs to 15 residues. CDR1 and CDR2 from the germline V gene are SGHNT and YENEEA. V lost 1 base and J lost 6, with 12 bases in between. CDR3: CASSLGDPGPGELFF. CDR3 sequence (DNA): TGTGCCAGCAGCTTAGGGGACCCAGGGCCCGGGGAGCTGTTTTTT.

This clonotype was recorded a few times. The chain uses TRBV6-1 and TRBJ1-1; D gene unclear. Trimming shortened V by 6 bases and J by 3 bases, and 11 bases separated the two germline ends. The CDR3 is 13 residues long. Germline CDR1 reads MNHNS; CDR2 reads SASEGT. DNA of the CDR3: TGTGCCAGCAGGGCTAGATCGGACACTGAAGCTTTCTTT. Its translation is CASRARSDTEAFF.

This clonotype was counted a few times. V is TRBV18 and J is TRBJ2-5; TRBD1 agrees at 8 bases. Germline values: CDR1 KGHSH, CDR2 LQKENI. J gave up 5 bases and V 2 bases, and 10 bases lay outside the gene matches. The CDR3 is 16 amino acids. The CDR3 spells CASSPRMSGGLETQYF. CDR3 in DNA: TGTGCCAGCTCACCAAGGATGTCAGGGGGCTTGGAGACCCAGTACTTC.

The chain links TRBV27 to TRBJ2-5; a weak D match, TRBD2 (7 bases). Trimming took 1 base from V and 0 from J, leaving 12 bases between them. This CDR3 is 16 amino acids long. Germline CDR1 MNHEY, CDR2 SMNVEV (reference sequence). The DNA for the CDR3 is TGTGCCAGCAGTTTATACCGGGGGGCCAACCAAGAGACCCAGTACTTC. This translates into CASSLYRGANQETQYF.

This rearrangement joins TRBV6-6 to TRBJ1-1, with TRBD1 as a possible D gene (5 bases). This CDR3 has 13 residues. The V gene's germline CDR1 is MNHNY and CDR2 SVGAGI (reference sequence). Trimming stripped 6 bases from V and 1 base from J, with 9 bases between. Here the CDR3 reads CASSIGQNTEAFF. As DNA, the CDR3 is TGTGCCAGCAGCATCGGACAGAACACTGAAGCTTTCTTT.

This clonotype was observed a few times. The rearrangement joins TRBV15 to TRBJ2-3, with D perhaps matching TRBD2 (6 bases). CDR1 and CDR2 (germline): LNHNV, YYDKDF (reference sequence). Trimming took off 3 bases at V and 6 bases at J, with 10 bases between the two ends. There are 13 residues in the CDR3. The CDR3 is CATSRIAVDTQYF. In nucleotides, the CDR3 is TGTGCCACCAGCAGGATAGCGGTGGATACGCAGTATTTT.

This clonotype has just a few counts. The V call is TRBV29-1, the J call TRBJ1-3; D remains unclear. The CDR3 length is 13 residues. CDR1 and CDR2 from the germline V gene are SQVTM and ANQGSEA. Trimming shortened V by 6 bases and J by 4 bases, and 13 bases separated the two germline ends. The CDR3 DNA reads TGCAGCGTAGCGGTCTCGGTGGGAAACACCATATATTTT. Protein product: CSVAVSVGNTIYF. The full variable domain, in which reference TRBV29-1 and TRBJ1-3 provide the parts outside the CDR3, is SAVISQKPSRDICQRGTSLTIQCQVDSQVTMMFWYRQQPGQSLTLIATANQGSEATYESGFVIDKFPISRPNLTFSTLTVSNMSPEDSSIYLCSVAVSVGNTIYFGEGSWLTVV.

The gene calls are TRBV2 and TRBJ2-7, with TRBD2 matching over 7 bases. The J segment lost 2 bases and the V segment lost 4 bases, leaving 2 bases of the junction unmatched. Germline assignment: CDR1 SNHLY and CDR2 FYNNEI. The CDR3 loop spans 13 amino acids. The CDR3 DNA reads as TGTGCCAGCAGTGCGCTAGCGGCCTACGAGCAGTACTTC. It codes for CASSALAAYEQYF.

This clonotype appeared many times. The chain links TRBV5-1 to TRBJ1-5; D gene ambiguous. The CDR3 is 14 residues long. Germline CDR1 and CDR2: SGHRS and YFSETQ. Trimming cost V 0 bases and J 4 bases, with 8 bases left between them. CDR3 sequence (DNA): TGCGCCAGCAGCTTGGACGGAGCTAATCAGCCCCAGCATTTT. Its protein is CASSLDGANQPQHF. The full variable domain, completed using reference TRBV5-1 and TRBJ1-5, is KAGVTQTPRYLIKTRGQQVTLSCSPISGHRSVSWYQQTPGQGLQFLFEYFSETQRNKGNFPGRFSGRQFSNSRSEMNVSTLELGDSALYLCASSLDGANQPQHFGDGTRLSIL.

CDR3 residues: CASRLAETSFYEQYF. The CDR3 region has the DNA TGTGCAAGTCGCTTAGCGGAGACTAGCTTCTACGAGCAGTACTTC. The V call is TRBV12-2, the J call TRBJ2-7. TRBV12-2 has pseudogene status. The CDR3 runs to 15 residues.

The J gene is TRBJ1-2, the V gene TRBV7-2; no reliable D call. CDR1 SGHTA and CDR2 FQGNSA come from the germline V gene. V was trimmed by 4 bases and J by 4 bases, leaving 16 bases between them. The CDR3 runs 15 residues. The CDR3 is CASSSSPGRGYGYTF. DNA for the CDR3: TGTGCCAGCAGCTCGAGTCCAGGACGTGGCTATGGCTACACCTTC.

This clonotype was detected ten times or more. V and J are TRBV4-3 and TRBJ1-5; D gene uncertain. Trimming pared 6 bases from V and 3 bases from J, leaving 12 bases between. CDR1 LGHNA and CDR2 YSLEER come from the germline V gene. This CDR3 is 14 amino acids long. In DNA, the CDR3 is TGCGCCAGCAGTCTCCTAGCGGACAATCAGCCCCAGCATTTT. This codes for CASSLLADNQPQHF.

The table lists this clonotype with a few counts. This sequence joins TRBV6-6 and TRBJ1-5; 9 nucleotides line up with TRBD1. CDR3 size: 16 residues. The germline gives CDR1 MNHNY, CDR2 SVGAGI (reference sequence). Losses at the gene ends were 6 bases for V and 7 bases for J; bases not matched to a gene: 13. The CDR3 spells CASRTTGGHSPQPQHF. Written as DNA, the CDR3 is TGTGCCAGCAGGACTACAGGGGGCCATTCCCCACAGCCCCAGCATTTT.

This clonotype has a handful of counts. The chain employs TRBV29-1 and TRBJ1-2, with D unresolved. The CDR3 has 11 amino acids. Trimming shortened V by 5 bases and J by 3 bases, and 7 bases separated the two germline ends. The V gene's germline CDR1 is SQVTM and CDR2 ANQGSEA. The CDR3 loop reads CSVRTDYGYTF. Written as DNA, the CDR3 is TGCAGCGTTCGGACGGACTATGGCTACACCTTC.

This clonotype was seen only a few times. This chain joins TRBV12-3 or TRBV12-4 and TRBJ2-1, with 7 bases that match TRBD2. The length of the CDR3 is 15 residues. Unmatched junction bases numbered 14, after V lost 7 bases and J lost 8 bases. The chain's CDR3 is CASTPGGRALDEQFF. CDR3 DNA sequence: TGTGCCAGCACCCCTGGGGGGAGGGCCCTCGATGAGCAGTTCTTC.

This clonotype was counted at least ten times. The chain carries TRBV11-2 and TRBJ2-6, with D uncertain. CDR3 length: 15 residues. The V gene lost 8 bases and the J gene lost 0 bases, with 11 bases spanning the gap. The germline V gene encodes CDR1 SGHAT and CDR2 FQNNGV. In nucleotides, the CDR3 is TGTGCCAGCGATCCCTTAGGCTCTGGGGCCAACGTCCTGACTTTC. Its translation is CASDPLGSGANVLTF.

This clonotype was seen a few times. The V gene is TRBV5-1, the J gene TRBJ2-1; no clear D gene. Trimming cost V 7 bases and J 5 bases, with 10 bases left between them. The length of the CDR3 is 12 residues. Germline CDR1 SGHRS, CDR2 YFSETQ. The CDR3 reads CASLTVNNEQFF. The CDR3 bases are TGCGCCAGCCTGACCGTCAACAATGAGCAGTTCTTC.

J is TRBJ2-3 and V is TRBV19, with D possibly being TRBD2 (5 bases). The germline V and J ends were trimmed by 3 bases and 11 bases, with 21 bases remaining between them. Germline V lookup: CDR1 LNHDA, CDR2 SQIVND (reference sequence). The CDR3 loop spans 15 amino acids. For the CDR3, the DNA is TGTGCCAGTAGTATCGTGAGCGGTACCGGCCTAGGGCAGTATTTT. It yields the protein CASSIVSGTGLGQYF.

This clonotype showed up just a few times. The chain recombines TRBV30 with TRBJ1-1; perhaps TRBD1 as D (5 bases). Germline CDR1 and CDR2: GTSNPN and SVGIG (reference sequence). This CDR3 contains 13 residues. The V gene lost 2 bases and the J gene lost 3 bases, with 10 bases spanning the gap. The CDR3 nucleotides read TGTGCCTGGAGTCAGGGAAGGTACACTGAAGCTTTCTTT. This encodes CAWSQGRYTEAFF.

The chain couples TRBV5-4 to TRBJ2-7; D may be TRBD1 or TRBD2 (5 bases each). The CDR3 runs 15 residues. The germline gives CDR1 SGHNT, CDR2 YYREEE (reference sequence). The ends were cut back, 4 bases at V and 3 bases at J, with 17 bases in the middle. The CDR3: CASSKTRGGFYEQYV. CDR3 DNA: TGTGCCAGCAGCAAAACACGGGGCGGGTTCTACGAGCAGTACGTC.